This TCR beta chain was recovered during a study of PD-L1 blockade in urothelial cancer. Study details: Study patients had been treated with 0 to 3 previous chemotherapy regimens. The median number of T cells present in blood samples was some 140,000.

The templates were synthetic TCR analogs, and they were spiked into each PCR. Repertoires were generated with immunoSEQ multiplex PCR, while TCRdb's copy carries only in-frame clones and drops some. The sample records roughly 130,000 clones, roughly 83% being singletons. The time point was: pretreatment peripheral blood. Locally advanced or metastatic urothelial carcinoma affected all patients. The junction had 4 bases not matched to a gene; V was cut back by 4 bases and J by 1 base. The CDR3 consists of 16 residues. Germline CDR1 reads KGHSH; CDR2 reads LQKENI. Sample: PBMCs, taken around atezolizumab (anti-PD-L1) treatment. V usage is TRBV18 and J usage is TRBJ1-3; 10 bases are shared with TRBD1. The clonotype was recovered from a man aged 50-59 years with urothelial cancer. In nucleotides, the CDR3 is TGTGCCAGCTCACAACCGGGACAGGGGTCTGGAAACACCATATATTTT. Residues: CASSQPGQGSGNTIYF.